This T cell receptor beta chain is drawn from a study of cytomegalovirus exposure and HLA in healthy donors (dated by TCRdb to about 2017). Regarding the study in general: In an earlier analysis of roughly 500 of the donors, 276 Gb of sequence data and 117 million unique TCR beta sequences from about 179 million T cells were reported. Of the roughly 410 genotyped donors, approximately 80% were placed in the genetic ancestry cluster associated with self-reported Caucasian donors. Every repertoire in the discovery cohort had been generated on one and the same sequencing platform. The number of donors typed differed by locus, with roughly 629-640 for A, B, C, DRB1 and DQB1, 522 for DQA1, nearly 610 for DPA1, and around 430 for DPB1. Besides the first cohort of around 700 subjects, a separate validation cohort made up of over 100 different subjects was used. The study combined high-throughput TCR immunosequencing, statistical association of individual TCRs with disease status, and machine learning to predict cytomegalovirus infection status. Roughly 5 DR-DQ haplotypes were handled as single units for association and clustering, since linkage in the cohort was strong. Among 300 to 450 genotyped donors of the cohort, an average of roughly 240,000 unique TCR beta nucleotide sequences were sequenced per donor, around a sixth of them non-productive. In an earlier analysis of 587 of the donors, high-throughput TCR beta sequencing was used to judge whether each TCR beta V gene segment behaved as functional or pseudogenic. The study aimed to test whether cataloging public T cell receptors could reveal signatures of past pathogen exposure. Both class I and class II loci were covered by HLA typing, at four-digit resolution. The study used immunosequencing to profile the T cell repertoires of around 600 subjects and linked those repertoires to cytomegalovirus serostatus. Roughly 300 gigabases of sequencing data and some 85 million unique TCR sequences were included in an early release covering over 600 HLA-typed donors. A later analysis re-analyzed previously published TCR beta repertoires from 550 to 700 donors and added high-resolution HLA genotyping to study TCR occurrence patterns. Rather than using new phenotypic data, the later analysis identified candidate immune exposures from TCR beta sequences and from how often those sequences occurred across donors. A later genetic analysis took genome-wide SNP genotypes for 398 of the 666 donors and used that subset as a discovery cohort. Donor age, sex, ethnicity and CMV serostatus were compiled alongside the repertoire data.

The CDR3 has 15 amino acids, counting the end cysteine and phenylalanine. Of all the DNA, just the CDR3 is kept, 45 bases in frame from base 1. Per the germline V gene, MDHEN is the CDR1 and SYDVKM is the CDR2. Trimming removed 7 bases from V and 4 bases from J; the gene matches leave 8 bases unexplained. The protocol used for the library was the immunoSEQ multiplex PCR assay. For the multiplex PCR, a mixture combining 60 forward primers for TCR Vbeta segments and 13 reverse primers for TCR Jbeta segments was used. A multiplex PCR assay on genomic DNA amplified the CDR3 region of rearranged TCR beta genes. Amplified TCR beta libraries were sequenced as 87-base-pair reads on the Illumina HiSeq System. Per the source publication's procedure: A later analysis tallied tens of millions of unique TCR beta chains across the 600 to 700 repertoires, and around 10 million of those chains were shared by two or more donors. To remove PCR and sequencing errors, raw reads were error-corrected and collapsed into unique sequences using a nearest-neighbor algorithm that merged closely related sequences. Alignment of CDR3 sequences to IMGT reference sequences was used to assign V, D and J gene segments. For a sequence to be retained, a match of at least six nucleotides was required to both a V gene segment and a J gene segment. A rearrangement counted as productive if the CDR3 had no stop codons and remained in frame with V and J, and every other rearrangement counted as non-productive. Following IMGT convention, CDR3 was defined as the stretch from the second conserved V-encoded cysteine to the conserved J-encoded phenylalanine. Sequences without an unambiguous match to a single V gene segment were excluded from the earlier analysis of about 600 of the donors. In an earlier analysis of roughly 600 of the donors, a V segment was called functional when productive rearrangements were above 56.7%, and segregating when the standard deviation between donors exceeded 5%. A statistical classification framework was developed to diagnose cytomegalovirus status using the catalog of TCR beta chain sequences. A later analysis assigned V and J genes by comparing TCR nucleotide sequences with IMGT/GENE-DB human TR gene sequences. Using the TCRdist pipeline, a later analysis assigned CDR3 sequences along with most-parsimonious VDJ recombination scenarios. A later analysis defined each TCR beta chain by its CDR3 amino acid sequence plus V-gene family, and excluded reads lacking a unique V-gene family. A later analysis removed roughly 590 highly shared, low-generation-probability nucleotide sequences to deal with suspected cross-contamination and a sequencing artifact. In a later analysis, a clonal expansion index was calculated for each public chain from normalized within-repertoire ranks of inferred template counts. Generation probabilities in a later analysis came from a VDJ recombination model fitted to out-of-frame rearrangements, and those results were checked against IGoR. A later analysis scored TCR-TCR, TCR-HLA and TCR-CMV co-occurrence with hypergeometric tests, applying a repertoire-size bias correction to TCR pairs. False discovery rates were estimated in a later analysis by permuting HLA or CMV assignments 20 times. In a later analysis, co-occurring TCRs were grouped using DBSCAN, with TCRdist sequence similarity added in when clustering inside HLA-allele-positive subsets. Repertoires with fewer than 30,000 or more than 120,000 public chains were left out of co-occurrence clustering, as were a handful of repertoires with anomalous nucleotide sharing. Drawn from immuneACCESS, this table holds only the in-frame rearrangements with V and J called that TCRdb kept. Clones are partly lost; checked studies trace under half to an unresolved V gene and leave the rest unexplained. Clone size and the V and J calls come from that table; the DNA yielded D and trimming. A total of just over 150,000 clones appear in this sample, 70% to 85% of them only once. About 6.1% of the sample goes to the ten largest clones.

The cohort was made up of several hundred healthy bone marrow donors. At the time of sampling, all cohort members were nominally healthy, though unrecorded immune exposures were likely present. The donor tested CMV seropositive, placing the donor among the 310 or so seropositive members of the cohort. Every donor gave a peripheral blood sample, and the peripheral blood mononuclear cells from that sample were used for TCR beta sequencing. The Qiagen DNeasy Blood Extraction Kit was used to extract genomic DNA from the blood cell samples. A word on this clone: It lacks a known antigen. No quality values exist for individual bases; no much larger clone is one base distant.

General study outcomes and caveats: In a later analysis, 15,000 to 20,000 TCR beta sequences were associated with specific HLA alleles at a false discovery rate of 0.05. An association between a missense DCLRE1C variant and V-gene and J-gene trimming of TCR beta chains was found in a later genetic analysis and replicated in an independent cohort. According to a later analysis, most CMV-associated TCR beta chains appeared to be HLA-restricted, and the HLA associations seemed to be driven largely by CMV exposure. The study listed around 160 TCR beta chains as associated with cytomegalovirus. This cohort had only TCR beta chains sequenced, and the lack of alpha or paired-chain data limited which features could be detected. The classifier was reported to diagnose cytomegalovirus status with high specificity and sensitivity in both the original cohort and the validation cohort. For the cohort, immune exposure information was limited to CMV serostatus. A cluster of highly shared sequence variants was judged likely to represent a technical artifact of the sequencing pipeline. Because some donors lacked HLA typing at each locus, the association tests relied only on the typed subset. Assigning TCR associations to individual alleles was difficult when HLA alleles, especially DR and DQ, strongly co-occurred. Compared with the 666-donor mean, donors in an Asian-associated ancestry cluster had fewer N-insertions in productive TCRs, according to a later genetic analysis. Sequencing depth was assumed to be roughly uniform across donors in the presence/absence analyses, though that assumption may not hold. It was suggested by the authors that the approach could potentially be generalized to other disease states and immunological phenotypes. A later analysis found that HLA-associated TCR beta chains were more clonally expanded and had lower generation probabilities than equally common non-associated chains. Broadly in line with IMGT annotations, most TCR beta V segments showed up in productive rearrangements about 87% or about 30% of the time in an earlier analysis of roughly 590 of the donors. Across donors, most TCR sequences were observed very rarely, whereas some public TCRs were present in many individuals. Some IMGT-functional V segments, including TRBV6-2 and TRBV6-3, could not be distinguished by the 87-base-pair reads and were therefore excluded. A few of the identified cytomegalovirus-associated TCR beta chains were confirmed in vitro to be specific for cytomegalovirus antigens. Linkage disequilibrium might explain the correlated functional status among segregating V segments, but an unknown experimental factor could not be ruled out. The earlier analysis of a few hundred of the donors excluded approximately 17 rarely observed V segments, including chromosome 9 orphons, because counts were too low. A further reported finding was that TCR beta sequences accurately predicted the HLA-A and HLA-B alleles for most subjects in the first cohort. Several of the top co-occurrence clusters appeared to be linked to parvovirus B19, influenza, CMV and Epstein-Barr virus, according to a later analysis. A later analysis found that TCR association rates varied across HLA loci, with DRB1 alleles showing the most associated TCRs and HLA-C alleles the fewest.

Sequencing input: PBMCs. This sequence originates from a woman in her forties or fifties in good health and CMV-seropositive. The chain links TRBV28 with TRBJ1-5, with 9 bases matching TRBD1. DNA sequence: TGTGCCAGCACCGTCACCGGGACAGGGAATCAGCCCCAGCATTTT. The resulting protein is CASTVTGTGNQPQHF.